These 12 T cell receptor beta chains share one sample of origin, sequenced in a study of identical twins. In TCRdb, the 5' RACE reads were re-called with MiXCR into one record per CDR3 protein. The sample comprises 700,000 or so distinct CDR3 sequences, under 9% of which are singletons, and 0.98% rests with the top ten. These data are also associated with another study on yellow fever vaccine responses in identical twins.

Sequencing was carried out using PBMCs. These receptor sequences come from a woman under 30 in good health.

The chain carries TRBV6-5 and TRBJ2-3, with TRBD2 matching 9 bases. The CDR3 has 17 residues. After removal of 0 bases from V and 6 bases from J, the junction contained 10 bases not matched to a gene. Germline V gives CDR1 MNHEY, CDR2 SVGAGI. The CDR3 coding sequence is TGTGCCAGCAGTTACTCGTGGAGCGGGGGGTCCCCCGATACGCAGTATTTT. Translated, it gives CASSYSWSGGSPDTQYF.

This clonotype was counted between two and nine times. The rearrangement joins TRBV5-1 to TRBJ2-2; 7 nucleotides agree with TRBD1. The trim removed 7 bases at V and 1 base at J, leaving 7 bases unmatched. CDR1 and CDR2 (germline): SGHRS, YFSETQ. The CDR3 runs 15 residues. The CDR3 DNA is TGCGCCAGCGGACCGACAGGGTTGAACACCGGGGAGCTGTTTTTT. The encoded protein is CASGPTGLNTGELFF.

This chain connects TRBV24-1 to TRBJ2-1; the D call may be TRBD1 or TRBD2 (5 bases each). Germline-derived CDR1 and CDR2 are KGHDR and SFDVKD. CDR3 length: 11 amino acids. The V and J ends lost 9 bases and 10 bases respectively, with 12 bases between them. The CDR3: CATQLGEEQFF. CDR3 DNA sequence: TGTGCCACCCAGCTGGGGGAGGAGCAGTTCTTC.

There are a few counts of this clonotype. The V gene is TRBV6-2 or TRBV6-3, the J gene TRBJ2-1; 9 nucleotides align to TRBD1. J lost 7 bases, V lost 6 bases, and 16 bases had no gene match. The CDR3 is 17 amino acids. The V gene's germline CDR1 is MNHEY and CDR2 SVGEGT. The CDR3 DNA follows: TGTGCCAGCAGCCCATTCGGGGGACAGGGCGCGAGGAATGAGCAGTTCTTC. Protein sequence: CASSPFGGQGARNEQFF.

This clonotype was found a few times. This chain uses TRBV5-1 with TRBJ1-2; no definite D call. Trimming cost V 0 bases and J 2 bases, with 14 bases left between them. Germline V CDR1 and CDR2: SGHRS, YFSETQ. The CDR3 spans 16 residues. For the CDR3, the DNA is TGCGCCAGCAGCTTGGATTGGCAGGCGGGAAACTATGGCTACACCTTC. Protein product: CASSLDWQAGNYGYTF.

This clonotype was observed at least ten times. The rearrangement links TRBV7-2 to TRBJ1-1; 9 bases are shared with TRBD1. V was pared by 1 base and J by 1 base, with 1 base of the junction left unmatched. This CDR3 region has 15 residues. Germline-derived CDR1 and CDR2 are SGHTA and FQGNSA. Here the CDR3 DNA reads TGTGCCAGCAGCTTAGGGGACAGGGCGAACACTGAAGCTTTCTTT. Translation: CASSLGDRANTEAFF.

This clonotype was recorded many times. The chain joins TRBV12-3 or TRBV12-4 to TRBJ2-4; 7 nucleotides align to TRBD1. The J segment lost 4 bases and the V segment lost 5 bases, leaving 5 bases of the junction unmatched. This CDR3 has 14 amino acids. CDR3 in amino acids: CASSPTGAKNIQYF. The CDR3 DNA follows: TGTGCCAGCAGTCCCACAGGGGCAAAAAACATTCAGTACTTC.

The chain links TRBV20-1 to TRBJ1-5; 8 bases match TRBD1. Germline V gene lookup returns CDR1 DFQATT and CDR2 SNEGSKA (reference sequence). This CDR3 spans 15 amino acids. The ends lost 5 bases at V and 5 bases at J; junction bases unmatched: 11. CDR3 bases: TGCAGTGCTCACACACCCCGGGACAGGTATCAGCCCCAGCATTTT. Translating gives CSAHTPRDRYQPQHF.

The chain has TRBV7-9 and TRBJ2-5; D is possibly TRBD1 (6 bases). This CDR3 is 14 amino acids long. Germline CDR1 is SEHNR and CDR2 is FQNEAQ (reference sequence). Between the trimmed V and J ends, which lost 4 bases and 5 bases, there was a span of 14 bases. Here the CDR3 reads CASSYNRVGETQYF. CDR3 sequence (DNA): TGTGCCAGCAGCTACAACAGGGTAGGGGAGACCCAGTACTTC.

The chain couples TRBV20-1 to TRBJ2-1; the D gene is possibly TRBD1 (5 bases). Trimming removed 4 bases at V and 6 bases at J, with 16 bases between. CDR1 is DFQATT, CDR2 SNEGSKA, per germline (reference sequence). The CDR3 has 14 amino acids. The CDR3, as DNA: TGCAGTGCTATCGGCCAGGGATTCGTCAATGAGCAGTTCTTC. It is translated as CSAIGQGFVNEQFF.

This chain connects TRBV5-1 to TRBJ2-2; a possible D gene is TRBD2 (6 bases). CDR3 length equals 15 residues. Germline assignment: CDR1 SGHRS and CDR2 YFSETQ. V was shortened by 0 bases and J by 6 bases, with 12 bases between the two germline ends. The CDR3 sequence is CASSLVTSGAGELFF. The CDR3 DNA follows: TGCGCCAGCAGCTTGGTGACTTCGGGGGCCGGGGAGCTGTTTTTT.

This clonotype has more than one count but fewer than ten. In DNA, the CDR3 is TGTGCCAGCAGCCATCCCTTTGGGGAGACCCAGTACTTC. Protein: CASSHPFGETQYF. The J gene is TRBJ2-5, the V gene TRBV7-9; D remains unclear. Trimming removed 5 bases from V and 5 bases from J, with 12 bases in between. The germline V gene encodes CDR1 SEHNR and CDR2 FQNEAQ (reference sequence). This CDR3 is built from 13 residues.